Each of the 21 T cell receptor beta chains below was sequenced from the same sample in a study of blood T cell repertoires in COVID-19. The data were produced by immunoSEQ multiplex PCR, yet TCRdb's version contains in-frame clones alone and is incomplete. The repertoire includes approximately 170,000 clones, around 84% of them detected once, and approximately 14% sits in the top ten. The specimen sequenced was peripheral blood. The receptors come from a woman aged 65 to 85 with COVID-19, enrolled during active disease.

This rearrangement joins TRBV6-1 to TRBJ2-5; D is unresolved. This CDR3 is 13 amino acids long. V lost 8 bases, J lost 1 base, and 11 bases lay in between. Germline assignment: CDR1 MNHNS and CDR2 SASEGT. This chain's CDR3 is CASGGASQETQYF. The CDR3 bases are TGTGCCAGCGGTGGAGCTAGCCAAGAGACCCAGTACTTC.

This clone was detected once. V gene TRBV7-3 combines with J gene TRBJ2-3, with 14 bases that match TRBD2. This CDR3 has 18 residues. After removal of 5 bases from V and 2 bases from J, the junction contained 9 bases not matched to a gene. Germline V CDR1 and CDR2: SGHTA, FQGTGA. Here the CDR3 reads CASSPGRTSGGFTDTQYF. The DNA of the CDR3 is TGTGCCAGCAGCCCCGGAAGGACTAGCGGGGGGTTCACAGATACGCAGTATTTT.

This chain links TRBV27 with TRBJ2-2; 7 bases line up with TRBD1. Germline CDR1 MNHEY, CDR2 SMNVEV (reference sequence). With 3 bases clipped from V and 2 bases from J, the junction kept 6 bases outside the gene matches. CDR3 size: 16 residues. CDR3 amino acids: CASSLGTAPNTGELFF. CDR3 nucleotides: TGTGCCAGCAGTTTGGGGACAGCTCCAAACACCGGGGAGCTGTTTTTT.

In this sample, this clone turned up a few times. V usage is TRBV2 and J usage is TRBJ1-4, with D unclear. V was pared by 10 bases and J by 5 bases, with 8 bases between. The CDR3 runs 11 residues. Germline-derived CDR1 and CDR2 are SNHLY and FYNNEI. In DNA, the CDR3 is TGTGCCACCATGAGGAATGAAAAACTGTTTTTT. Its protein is CATMRNEKLFF.

This CDR3 reads CADSTGGPTGELFF. In nucleotides, the CDR3 is TGCGCAGATTCGACGGGAGGGCCTACCGGGGAGCTGTTTTTT. The chain uses TRBV5-1 and TRBJ2-2; 8 bases map to TRBD2. Germline CDR1 is SGHRS and CDR2 is YFSETQ. The CDR3 has 14 amino acids.

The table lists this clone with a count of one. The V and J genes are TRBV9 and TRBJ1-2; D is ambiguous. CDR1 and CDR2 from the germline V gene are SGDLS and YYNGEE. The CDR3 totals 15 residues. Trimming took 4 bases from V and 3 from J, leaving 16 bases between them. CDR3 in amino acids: CASSPKPGRDYGYTF. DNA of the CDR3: TGTGCCAGCAGCCCAAAGCCGGGGAGGGACTATGGCTACACCTTC.

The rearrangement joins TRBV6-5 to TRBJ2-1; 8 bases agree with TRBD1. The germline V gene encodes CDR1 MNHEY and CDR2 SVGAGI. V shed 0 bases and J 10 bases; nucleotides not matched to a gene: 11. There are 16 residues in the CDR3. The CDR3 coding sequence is TGTGCCAGCAGTTACTCAGTGACAGGGGATGGCGGAGAGCAGTTCTTC. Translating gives CASSYSVTGDGGEQFF.

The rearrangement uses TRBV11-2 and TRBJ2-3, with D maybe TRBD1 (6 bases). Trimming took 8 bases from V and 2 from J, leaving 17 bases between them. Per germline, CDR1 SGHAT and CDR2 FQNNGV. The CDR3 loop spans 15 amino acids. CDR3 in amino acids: CASRKGPGVTDTQYF. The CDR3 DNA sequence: TGTGCCAGCCGTAAGGGCCCAGGGGTCACAGATACGCAGTATTTT.

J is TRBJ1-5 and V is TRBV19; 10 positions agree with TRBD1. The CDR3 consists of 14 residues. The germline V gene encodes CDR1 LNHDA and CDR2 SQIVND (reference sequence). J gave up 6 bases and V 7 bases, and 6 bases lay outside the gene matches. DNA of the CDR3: TGTGCCAGTAACCGACAGGGGGCAGCTCAGCCCCAGCATTTT. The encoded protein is CASNRQGAAQPQHF.

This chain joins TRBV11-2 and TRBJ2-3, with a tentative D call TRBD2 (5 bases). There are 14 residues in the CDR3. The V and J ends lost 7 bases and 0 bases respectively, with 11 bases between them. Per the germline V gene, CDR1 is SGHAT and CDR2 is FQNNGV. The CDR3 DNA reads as TGTGCCAGCACTCTAAGCGGTAGCACAGATACGCAGTATTTT. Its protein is CASTLSGSTDTQYF.

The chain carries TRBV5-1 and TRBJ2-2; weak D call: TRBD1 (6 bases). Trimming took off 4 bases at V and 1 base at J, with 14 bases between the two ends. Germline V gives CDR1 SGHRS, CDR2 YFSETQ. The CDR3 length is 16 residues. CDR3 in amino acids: CASSQTDRRNTGELFF. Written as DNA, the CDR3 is TGCGCCAGCAGCCAAACCGACAGGAGGAACACCGGGGAGCTGTTTTTT.

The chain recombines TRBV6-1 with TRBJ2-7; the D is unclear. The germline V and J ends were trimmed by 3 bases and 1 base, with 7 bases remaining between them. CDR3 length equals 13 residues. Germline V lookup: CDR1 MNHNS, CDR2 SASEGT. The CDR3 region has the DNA TGTGCCAGCAGTGATGGGCAGTCCTACGAGCAGTACGTC. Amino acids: CASSDGQSYEQYV.

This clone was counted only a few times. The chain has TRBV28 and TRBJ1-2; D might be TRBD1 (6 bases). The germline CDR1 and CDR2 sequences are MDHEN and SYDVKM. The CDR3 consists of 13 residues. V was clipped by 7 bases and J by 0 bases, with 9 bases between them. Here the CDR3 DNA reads TGTGCCAGCACCGGACAGACTAACTATGGCTACACCTTC. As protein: CASTGQTNYGYTF.

CDR3 residues: CASSFGGEQFF. For the CDR3, the DNA is TGTGCCAGCAGCTTCGGGGGTGAGCAGTTCTTC. The V gene is TRBV11-2, the J gene TRBJ2-1; TRBD2 is a possible D gene (6 bases). CDR3 size: 11 residues. Per germline, CDR1 SGHAT and CDR2 FQNNGV. V lost 3 bases and J 9 bases, leaving 6 bases between the germline ends.

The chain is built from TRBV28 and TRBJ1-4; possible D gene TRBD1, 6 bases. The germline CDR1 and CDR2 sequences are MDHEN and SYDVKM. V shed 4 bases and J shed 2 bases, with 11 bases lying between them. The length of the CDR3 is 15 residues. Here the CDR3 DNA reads TGTGCCAGCAGTTCCCGGGACATTACTAATGAAAAACTGTTTTTT. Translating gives CASSSRDITNEKLFF.

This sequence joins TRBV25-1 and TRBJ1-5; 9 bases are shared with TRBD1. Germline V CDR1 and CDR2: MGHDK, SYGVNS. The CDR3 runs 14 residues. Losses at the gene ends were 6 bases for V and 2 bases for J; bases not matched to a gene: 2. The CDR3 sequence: CASRGQGGNQPQHF. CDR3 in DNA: TGTGCCAGCAGGGGACAGGGAGGCAATCAGCCCCAGCATTTT.

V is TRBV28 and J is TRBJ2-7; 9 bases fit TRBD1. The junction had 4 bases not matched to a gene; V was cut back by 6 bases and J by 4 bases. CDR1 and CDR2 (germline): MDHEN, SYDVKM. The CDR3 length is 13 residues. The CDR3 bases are TGTGCCAGCAGGGGGACAGGGAATTACGAGCAGTACTTC. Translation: CASRGTGNYEQYF.

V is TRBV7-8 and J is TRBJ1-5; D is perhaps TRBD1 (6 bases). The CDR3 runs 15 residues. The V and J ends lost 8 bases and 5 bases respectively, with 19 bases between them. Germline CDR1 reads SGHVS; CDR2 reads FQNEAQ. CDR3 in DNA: TGTGCCAGCGGAAAGACAGGAAAGGAGGATCAGCCCCAGCATTTT. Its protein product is CASGKTGKEDQPQHF.

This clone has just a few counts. In DNA form, the CDR3 reads TGTGCCAGCAGTTTGGGACTAGCGGCATTCTACGAGCAGTACTTC. Protein sequence: CASSLGLAAFYEQYF. The V gene is TRBV11-2, the J gene TRBJ2-7, with 11 nucleotides matching TRBD2. The CDR3 loop spans 15 amino acids. Germline values: CDR1 SGHAT, CDR2 FQNNGV. V gave up 6 bases and J gave up 3 bases; unmatched junction bases: 7.

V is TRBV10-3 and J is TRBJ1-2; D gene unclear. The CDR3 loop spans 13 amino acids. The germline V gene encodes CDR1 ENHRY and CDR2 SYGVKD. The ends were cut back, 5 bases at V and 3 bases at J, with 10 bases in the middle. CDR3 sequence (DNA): TGTGCCATCAGTCCTGTTTCAGACTATGGCTACACCTTC. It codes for CAISPVSDYGYTF.

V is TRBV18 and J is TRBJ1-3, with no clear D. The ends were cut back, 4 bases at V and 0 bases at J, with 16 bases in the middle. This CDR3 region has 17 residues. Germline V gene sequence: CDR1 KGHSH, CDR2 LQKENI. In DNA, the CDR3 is TGTGCCAGCTCACTGACCGGACTTAAAGACTCTGGAAACACCATATATTTT. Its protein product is CASSLTGLKDSGNTIYF. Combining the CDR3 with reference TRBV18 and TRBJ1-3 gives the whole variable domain NAGVMQNPRHLVRRRGQEARLRCSPMKGHSHVYWYRQLPEEGLKFMVYLQKENIIDESGMPKERFSAEFPKEGPSILRIQQVVRGDSAAYFCASSLTGLKDSGNTIYFGEGSWLTVV.